This note documents a single T cell receptor beta chain sequence. Sequenced by immunoSEQ multiplex PCR; TCRdb stores in-frame clones only, minus some. The sample lists about 3,600 clones, roughly 72% occurring once. This sample is drawn from a study of T cell clonotyping in hematopoietic cell transplantation. The germline CDR1 and CDR2 sequences are LGHNA and YNFKEQ. This CDR3 is built from 16 residues. Trimming took 4 bases from V and 5 from J; bases not matched to a gene: 5. This chain joins TRBV4-2 and TRBJ2-1; 13 bases fit TRBD2. The TCR was taken from a male patient between 40 and 49 years old who had an allogeneic stem cell transplant from an unrelated donor, so the T cells may come from the graft donor. Some clones in this sample may be carry-over from other donors' samples. The sequencing here drew on peripheral blood mononuclear cells, taken 30 days after allogeneic stem cell transplant. DNA for the CDR3: TGTGCCAGCAGCCTAAGACTAGCGGGGGGCCACAATGAGCAGTTCTTC. Amino acids: CASSLRLAGGHNEQFF.